The clone carrying this T cell receptor beta chain has more than one count but fewer than ten. Its antigen is still unknown. Semi-nested PCR with Nested Universal Primer A followed constant-region reverse priming of full-length variable regions. TCRdb analysed the 5' RACE reads with MiXCR anew, one entry per CDR3 protein. The data hold approximately 37,000 distinct CDR3 sequences, with 15% to 20% observed a single time. Regarding the study as a whole: The TCR gene usage of tumor memory CD4+ T cells clustered together with blood and lymph node memory CD4+ cells and with lymph node naive CD4+ cells. The larger cohort examined one V-J beta rearrangement, not whole repertoires.

Trimming pared 0 bases from V and 3 bases from J, leaving 6 bases between. The CDR3 spans 13 residues. CDR1 is SGHRS and CDR2 is YFSETQ in the germline V gene. The clonotype was recovered from a female donor with breast cancer. The V gene is TRBV5-1, the J gene TRBJ2-5; possibly TRBD2 for D (5 bases). Sequenced material: naive CD4+ T cells sorted from a lymph node. The subset: naive CD4+ T cells, CD4+CD45RA+CD25-. The CDR3: CASSLAREETQYF. DNA of the CDR3: TGCGCCAGCAGCTTGGCGAGGGAAGAGACCCAGTACTTC.